These 27 T cell receptor beta chains were all obtained from the same sample, sequenced in a study of PD-1 blockade in classical Hodgkin lymphoma. Time point meaning: cycle 4 day 1 (C4D1), after five to seven weeks of nivolumab. Each of the patients experienced relapse following autologous stem cell transplantation, and their brentuximab vedotin exposure differed. Researchers report purifying CD4+ T cells from thawed PBMCs by magnetic negative selection. The assay was immunoSEQ multiplex PCR, and TCRdb's table has in-frame clones only and misses some. The table lists about 27,000 clones, more than 80% of them singletons. The sequences come from CD4+ T cells from blood, collected before the fourth cycle of nivolumab. These receptors all stem from a human donor with classical Hodgkin lymphoma.

V usage is TRBV7-2 and J usage is TRBJ2-3; D gene uncertain. CDR1 and CDR2 (germline): SGHTA, FQGNSA. V gave up 1 base and J gave up 6 bases, with 17 bases separating them. CDR3 size: 16 residues. CDR3 sequence reads: CASSLVSSGRPDTQYF. CDR3 nucleotides: TGTGCCAGCAGCTTAGTAAGTTCCGGACGTCCGGATACGCAGTATTTT.

This sequence joins TRBV4-2 and TRBJ2-2, with D unclear. Trimming removed 0 bases at V and 4 bases at J, with 6 bases between. Per germline, CDR1 LGHNA and CDR2 YNFKEQ. The CDR3 spans 14 residues. Here the CDR3 DNA reads TGTGCCAGCAGCCAAGATTACGCCACCGGGGAGCTGTTTTTT. It is translated as CASSQDYATGELFF.

This rearrangement joins TRBV27 to TRBJ1-5; D remains ambiguous. Trimming left V 5 bases short and J 5 bases short, with 22 bases between. The CDR3 totals 17 residues. The germline CDR1 and CDR2 sequences are MNHEY and SMNVEV (reference sequence). CDR3 sequence: CASSKLKPWEGDQPQHF. The CDR3 DNA sequence: TGTGCCAGCAGTAAATTAAAGCCCTGGGAGGGCGATCAGCCCCAGCATTTT.

The chain carries TRBV28 and TRBJ1-5; 7 nucleotides agree with TRBD1. The CDR3 runs to 13 residues. V shed 7 bases and J 7 bases; nucleotides not matched to a gene: 7. Germline CDR1 reads MDHEN; CDR2 reads SYDVKM. The CDR3 nucleotides are TGTGCCAGCACGACAGGGCAGTTACAGCCCCAGCATTTT. Translation: CASTTGQLQPQHF.

This clone turned up a few times. The genes are TRBV7-9 and TRBJ2-5; no clear D gene. The germline CDR1 and CDR2 sequences are SEHNR and FQNEAQ (reference sequence). V lost 1 base and J 5 bases, leaving 8 bases between the germline ends. This CDR3 has 13 residues. The CDR3 loop is CASSLGSPETQYF. For the CDR3, the DNA is TGTGCCAGCAGCTTAGGTAGCCCTGAGACCCAGTACTTC.

About this clone: Other nucleotide sequences from this sample produce the same CDR3. The chain employs TRBV6-5 and TRBJ1-1; no clear D gene. The CDR3 consists of 14 residues. Trimming cost V 0 bases and J 1 base, with 6 bases left between them. Germline V lookup: CDR1 MNHEY, CDR2 SVGAGI. The CDR3 is CASSYSGRNTEAFF. The DNA of the CDR3 is TGTGCCAGCAGTTACTCAGGGAGGAACACTGAAGCTTTCTTT.

This clone was detected once. The rearrangement links TRBV28 to TRBJ2-1; D may be TRBD2 (6 bases). The CDR3 consists of 16 residues. Germline CDR1 MDHEN, CDR2 SYDVKM. V was clipped by 5 bases and J by 3 bases, with 17 bases between them. This CDR3 reads CASSPGDRTLYNEQFF. CDR3 nucleotide sequence: TGTGCCAGCAGTCCGGGGGACCGCACCCTCTACAATGAGCAGTTCTTC.

The chain joins TRBV6-5 to TRBJ2-7; TRBD1 might be the D (5 bases). V lost 2 bases and J lost 4, with 9 bases in between. The CDR3 contains 13 residues. Germline lookup yields CDR1 MNHEY and CDR2 SVGAGI. This CDR3 is CASSYQTEYEQYF. CDR3 sequence (DNA): TGTGCCAGCAGTTACCAGACAGAGTACGAGCAGTACTTC.

The chain couples TRBV30 to TRBJ1-3; D call uncertain. The CDR3 spans 12 residues. Germline V gene lookup returns CDR1 GTSNPN and CDR2 SVGIG (reference sequence). The germline V and J ends were trimmed by 0 bases and 8 bases, with 8 bases remaining between them. Written as DNA, the CDR3 is TGTGCCTGGAGTGTAGGGCGGTACACCATATATTTT. Translated, it gives CAWSVGRYTIYF.

CDR3 nucleotide sequence: TGTGCCAGTAGTAAATTGATTGGGAGCCGCCCTCACAATGAGCAGTTCTTC. It codes for CASSKLIGSRPHNEQFF. V is TRBV19 and J is TRBJ2-1; a weak D match, TRBD2 (5 bases). The CDR3 length is 17 residues. Per the germline V gene, CDR1 is LNHDA and CDR2 is SQIVND (reference sequence). Trimming took 4 bases from V and 5 from J, leaving 21 bases between them.

The chain has TRBV18 and TRBJ2-7; D is perhaps TRBD1 or TRBD2 (5 bases each). Trimming shortened V by 3 bases and J by 1 base, and 10 bases separated the two germline ends. The germline V gene encodes CDR1 KGHSH and CDR2 LQKENI. The CDR3 consists of 14 residues. CDR3 DNA: TGTGCCAGCTCACCCCGGGACGGTTCCTACGAGCAGTACTTC. This sequence encodes CASSPRDGSYEQYF.

The CDR3 is CASGLGSSYEQYF. The DNA for the CDR3 is TGTGCCAGCGGTTTAGGGTCGAGCTACGAGCAGTACTTC. The chain has TRBV11-3 and TRBJ2-7, with D hard to call. V was clipped by 8 bases and J by 3 bases, with 14 bases between them. The germline CDR1 and CDR2 sequences are SGHNT and YENEEA. The CDR3 extends over 13 amino acids.

The chain couples TRBV30 to TRBJ1-6, with 7 bases lining up with TRBD1. This CDR3 is built from 15 residues. Germline assignment: CDR1 GTSNPN and CDR2 SVGIG (reference sequence). Trimming removed 2 bases from V and 7 bases from J; junction bases left unmatched: 8. The CDR3 coding sequence is TGTGCCTGGAGTACCAGGGGGGCTCGAAATTCACCCCTCCACTTT. This codes for CAWSTRGARNSPLHF.

V is TRBV28 and J is TRBJ2-2, with D tentatively TRBD1 or TRBD2 (5 bases each). Per the germline V gene, CDR1 is MDHEN and CDR2 is SYDVKM. CDR3 length: 14 amino acids. The V end was cut by 6 bases, the J end by 2 bases, with 10 bases between. CDR3 sequence (DNA): TGTGCCAGCAGGGGGACGCTTAACACCGGGGAGCTGTTTTTT. This gives the protein CASRGTLNTGELFF. The whole variable domain, filled in from reference TRBV28 and TRBJ2-2, reads DVKVTQSSRYLVKRTGEKVFLECVQDMDHENMFWYRQDPGLGLRLIYFSYDVKMKEKGDIPEGYSVSREKKERFSLILESASTNQTSMYLCASRGTLNTGELFFGEGSRLTVL.

This clone appeared a single time. The CDR3 spells CASSPGSGRIDEQYF. The CDR3 DNA follows: TGTGCCAGTAGTCCCGGAAGCGGGAGAATCGACGAGCAGTACTTC. The chain recombines TRBV19 with TRBJ2-7, with TRBD2 identical over 8 bases. Losses at the gene ends were 5 bases for V and 5 bases for J; bases not matched to a gene: 11. This CDR3 has 15 amino acids. Germline V gives CDR1 LNHDA, CDR2 SQIVND (reference sequence).

The chain employs TRBV7-6 and TRBJ2-7; possible D gene TRBD1, 5 bases. This CDR3 region has 15 residues. CDR1 is SGHVS and CDR2 is FNYEAQ in the germline V gene. Trimming cost V 1 base and J 2 bases, with 12 bases left between them. As DNA, the CDR3 is TGTGCCAGCAGCTTAGTTACCCAGGGTCCCTACGAGCAGTACTTC. As protein: CASSLVTQGPYEQYF.

The V call is TRBV6-5, the J call TRBJ2-5; TRBD2 matches at 10 bases. With 6 bases clipped from V and 1 base from J, the junction kept 5 bases outside the gene matches. The CDR3 covers 15 residues. Germline CDR1 is MNHEY and CDR2 is SVGAGI. For the CDR3, the DNA is TGTGCCAGCAGCAGCGGGAGGGCCCTCCAAGAGACCCAGTACTTC. Amino acid sequence: CASSSGRALQETQYF.

This rearrangement joins TRBV18 to TRBJ1-1; D gene unclear. V was cut by 4 bases and J by 3 bases, with 3 bases left in between. The CDR3 consists of 11 residues. Germline-derived CDR1 and CDR2 are KGHSH and LQKENI. DNA of the CDR3: TGTGCCAGCTCACTTGACACTGAAGCTTTCTTT. Translating gives CASSLDTEAFF.

The genes are TRBV2 and TRBJ1-1; D is possibly TRBD1 (5 bases). There are 13 residues in the CDR3. V dropped 9 bases and J dropped 4 bases, with 15 bases sitting between them. In germline, CDR1 is SNHLY, CDR2 FYNNEI. The CDR3 nucleotides read TGTGCCAGAGGGCTCAGGAGGGGCACTGAAGCTTTCTTT. Protein sequence: CARGLRRGTEAFF.

This rearrangement joins TRBV6-5 to TRBJ2-1; 9 nucleotides align to TRBD2. The germline gives CDR1 MNHEY, CDR2 SVGAGI. This CDR3 has 15 amino acids. After removal of 7 bases from V and 5 bases from J, the junction contained 9 bases not matched to a gene. The DNA of the CDR3 is TGTGCCAGCAAACCTCGACTAGCGGACAACAATGAGCAGTTCTTC. It encodes CASKPRLADNNEQFF.

This clone occurred once. J is TRBJ1-1 and V is TRBV30; D may be TRBD1 (5 bases). The CDR3 extends over 13 amino acids. The germline CDR1 and CDR2 sequences are GTSNPN and SVGIG (reference sequence). Trimming stripped 4 bases from V and 11 bases from J, with 20 bases between. This chain's CDR3 is CAWTEPRRGLAFF. The CDR3 coding sequence is TGTGCCTGGACTGAGCCACGGCGGGGCCTGGCTTTCTTT. The variable domain in full, with the rest retrieved from reference TRBV30 and TRBJ1-1, is SQTIHQWPATLVQPVGSPLSLECTVEGTSNPNLYWYRQAAGRGLQLLFYSVGIGQISSEVPQNLSASRPQDRQFILSSKKLLLSDSGFYLCAWTEPRRGLAFFGQGTRLTVV.

The rearrangement uses TRBV2 and TRBJ1-2, with D possibly being TRBD1 (5 bases). The ends were cut back, 11 bases at V and 7 bases at J, with 14 bases in the middle. This CDR3 spans 11 amino acids. Germline loops: CDR1 SNHLY, CDR2 FYNNEI. CDR3 protein: CARQGVAGYTF. DNA of the CDR3: TGTGCCCGGCAGGGCGTCGCTGGCTACACCTTC. The whole variable domain, remainder taken from reference TRBV2 and TRBJ1-2, is EPEVTQTPSHQVTQMGQEVILRCVPISNHLYFYWYRQILGQKVEFLVSFYNNEISEKSEIFDDQFSVERPDGSNFTLKIRSTKLEDSAMYFCARQGVAGYTFGSGTRLTVV.

This clone turned up a few times. The chain uses TRBV7-2 and TRBJ1-5, with D unclear. This CDR3 contains 15 residues. V was trimmed by 1 base and J by 4 bases, leaving 11 bases between them. Germline lookup yields CDR1 SGHTA and CDR2 FQGNSA. CDR3 loop: CASSLGVRSNQPQHF. The CDR3, as DNA: TGTGCCAGCAGCTTAGGGGTCAGGAGTAATCAGCCCCAGCATTTT.

The V call is TRBV5-6, the J call TRBJ2-7; 10 nucleotides line up with TRBD1. The CDR3 is made up of 17 amino acids. V was pared by 4 bases and J by 1 base, with 11 bases of the junction left unmatched. CDR1 is SGHDT, CDR2 YYEEEE, per germline. The CDR3 DNA reads TGTGCCAGCAGCAAAAGACAGGGGGCTGGGAAGTCCTACGAGCAGTACTTC. This sequence encodes CASSKRQGAGKSYEQYF.

This clone was recorded only once. This rearrangement joins TRBV5-4 to TRBJ2-7, with TRBD2 matching over 14 bases. The CDR3 extends over 17 amino acids. The V segment lost 4 bases and the J segment 7 bases; nucleotides outside the gene matches: 13. Per germline, CDR1 SGHNT and CDR2 YYREEE (reference sequence). The CDR3, as DNA: TGTGCCAGCAGCGCTAGACTAGCGGGAGGGCCATCGAGGGAGCAGTACTTC. Translated, it gives CASSARLAGGPSREQYF. The full variable domain, with the rest looked up from reference TRBV5-4 and TRBJ2-7, is ETGVTQSPTHLIKTRGQQVTLRCSSQSGHNTVSWYQQALGQGPQFIFQYYREEENGRGNFPPRFSGLQFPNYSSELNVNALELDDSALYLCASSARLAGGPSREQYFGPGTRLTVT.

Only one count was recorded for this clone. V and J are TRBV5-1 and TRBJ2-2; 7 positions match TRBD2. CDR3 length: 15 amino acids. Looked up from germline, CDR1 is SGHRS and CDR2 is YFSETQ. V was pared by 7 bases and J by 1 base, with 7 bases of the junction left unmatched. CDR3 in amino acids: CASGSGGLNTGELFF. The CDR3 coding sequence is TGCGCCAGCGGATCGGGGGGACTGAACACCGGGGAGCTGTTTTTT.

This rearrangement joins TRBV20-1 to TRBJ2-7, with TRBD1 matching 8 bases. CDR1 is DFQATT and CDR2 is SNEGSKA in the germline V gene (reference sequence). This CDR3 spans 11 amino acids. V lost 5 bases and J lost 3; bases outside the gene matches: 0. The CDR3 protein is CSAGQGYEQYF. Here the CDR3 DNA reads TGCAGTGCTGGACAGGGCTACGAGCAGTACTTC.